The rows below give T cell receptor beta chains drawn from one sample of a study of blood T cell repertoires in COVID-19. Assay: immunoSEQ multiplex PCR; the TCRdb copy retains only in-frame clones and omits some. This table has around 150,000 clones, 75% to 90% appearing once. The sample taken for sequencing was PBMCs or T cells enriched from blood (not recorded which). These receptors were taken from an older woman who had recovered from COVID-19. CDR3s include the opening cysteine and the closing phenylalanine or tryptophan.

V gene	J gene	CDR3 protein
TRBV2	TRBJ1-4	CASSYGTGGAGKLFF
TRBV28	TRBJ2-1	CASTSSVAGGLKFF
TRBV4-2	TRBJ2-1	CASSQGQPGGRNEQFF
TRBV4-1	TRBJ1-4	CASSHLGAQEKLFF
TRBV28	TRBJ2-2	CASSLRERTGELFF
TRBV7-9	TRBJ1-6	CASSLENSPLHF
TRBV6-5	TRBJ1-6	CASSYEVSPLHF
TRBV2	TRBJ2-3	CASSKSAQNRGDTQYF
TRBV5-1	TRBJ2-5	CASSNTGGGETQYF
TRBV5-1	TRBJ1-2	CASSHGQFSANYGYTF
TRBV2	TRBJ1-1	CASSEGDRDSEAFF
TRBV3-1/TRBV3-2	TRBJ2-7	CASSPTGLSYEQYF
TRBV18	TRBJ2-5	CASSSTGGAETQYF